Below are 24 T cell receptor beta chains sequenced from a single sample in a study of blood T cell repertoires in COVID-19. Repertoires were generated with immunoSEQ multiplex PCR, while TCRdb's copy carries only in-frame clones and drops some. This sample yields about 170,000 clones, of which roughly 80% are seen a single time; about an eighth belongs to the top ten. The sample consisted of PBMCs or T cells enriched from blood (not recorded which). The origin of the receptors is a man in his fifties who had recovered from COVID-19.

The genes are TRBV27 and TRBJ2-3; D is uncertain. V was pared by 5 bases and J by 6 bases, with 9 bases between. CDR3 length: 12 residues. CDR1 MNHEY and CDR2 SMNVEV come from the germline V gene (reference sequence). This CDR3 is CASSLRGDTQYF. The CDR3 DNA sequence: TGTGCCAGCAGTCTCAGAGGCGATACGCAGTATTTT.

CDR3 amino acids: CASSYRQAVNYGYTF. The CDR3 DNA reads TGTGCCAGCAGTTACCGACAGGCTGTTAACTATGGCTACACCTTC. V and J are TRBV28 and TRBJ1-2; TRBD1 might be the D (6 bases). The CDR3 covers 15 residues. The V end was cut by 4 bases, the J end by 1 base, with 13 bases between. Germline loops: CDR1 MDHEN, CDR2 SYDVKM.

This rearrangement joins TRBV6-2 or TRBV6-3 to TRBJ2-2; no reliable D call. V lost 2 bases to trimming and J lost 4 bases, with 8 bases between them. Germline V gene lookup returns CDR1 MNHEY and CDR2 SVGEGT. The CDR3 length is 14 residues. The CDR3 loop is CASSYGGGTGELFF. Here the CDR3 DNA reads TGTGCCAGCAGTTACGGTGGCGGCACCGGGGAGCTGTTTTTT.

The chain recombines TRBV7-8 with TRBJ1-2, with TRBD1 matching over 9 bases. The CDR3 spans 15 residues. CDR1 SGHVS and CDR2 FQNEAQ come from the germline V gene. Germline trimming cut 5 bases from V and 2 bases from J; bases unmatched to any gene: 6. The CDR3 protein is CASSLTGGENYGYTF. CDR3 nucleotides: TGTGCCAGCAGCCTGACAGGGGGTGAGAACTATGGCTACACCTTC.

This clone was observed a few times. DNA of the CDR3: TGTGCCAGCAGCCGGACAATGGGACAGAGCTCCTATAATTCACCCCTCCACTTT. This codes for CASSRTMGQSSYNSPLHF. The V and J genes are TRBV3-1 (or the pseudogene TRBV3-2) and TRBJ1-6; TRBD1 matches at 7 bases. The CDR3 is made up of 18 amino acids. Germline V lookup: CDR1 LGHDT, CDR2 YNNKEL (reference sequence). Trimming cost V 4 bases and J 0 bases; bases outside gene matches: 9.

V gene TRBV7-9 combines with J gene TRBJ1-6, with 8 bases identical to TRBD1. The CDR3 is made up of 16 amino acids. Per germline, CDR1 SEHNR and CDR2 FQNEAQ (reference sequence). V shed 3 bases and J 8 bases; nucleotides not matched to a gene: 9. CDR3 DNA sequence: TGTGCCAGCAGCTTCGGACAGGGTAGTTTCCATTCACCCCTCCACTTT. Its protein is CASSFGQGSFHSPLHF.

The rearrangement joins TRBV11-3 to TRBJ2-6; tentative D call: TRBD2 (5 bases). The CDR3 runs to 20 residues. Germline V gene sequence: CDR1 SGHNT, CDR2 YENEEA. V was cut by 7 bases and J by 2 bases, with 27 bases left in between. As DNA, the CDR3 is TGTGCCAGCAATCTGGTGGTGTCGCGTGAGGGCGTTACTGGGGCCAACGTCCTGACTTTC. It yields the protein CASNLVVSREGVTGANVLTF.

V is TRBV5-8 and J is TRBJ1-1; 8 nucleotides agree with TRBD1. Germline CDR1 reads SGHTS; CDR2 reads YDEGEE. The CDR3 totals 13 residues. Trimming at V came to 7 bases and at J to 1 base, leaving 3 bases not matched to a gene. DNA for the CDR3: TGTGCCAGCGGGACAGGACCGAACACTGAAGCTTTCTTT. Translated, it gives CASGTGPNTEAFF.

The genes are TRBV24-1 and TRBJ2-2; 8 bases match TRBD1. In germline, CDR1 is KGHDR, CDR2 SFDVKD. The ends lost 4 bases at V and 2 bases at J; junction bases unmatched: 8. The length of the CDR3 is 17 residues. The CDR3 reads CATSDPPGGSNTGELFF. For the CDR3, the DNA is TGTGCCACCAGTGACCCGCCAGGGGGCTCAAACACCGGGGAGCTGTTTTTT.

V is TRBV3-1 (or the pseudogene TRBV3-2) and J is TRBJ2-1; 9 bases match TRBD2. Germline values: CDR1 LGHDT, CDR2 YNNKEL (reference sequence). The J segment lost 8 bases and the V segment lost 5 bases, leaving 10 bases of the junction unmatched. The CDR3 runs 15 residues. The chain's CDR3 is CASSGRGGIRDEQFF. The CDR3 DNA follows: TGTGCCAGCAGCGGGCGGGGGGGGATACGTGATGAGCAGTTCTTC.

This clone has only a few counts. The chain carries TRBV14 and TRBJ1-3; 8 bases are a match to TRBD1. The CDR3 contains 15 residues. J was trimmed by 2 bases and V by 3 bases; bases with no gene match: 3. The V gene's germline CDR1 is SGHDN and CDR2 FVKESK. The CDR3 DNA sequence: TGTGCCAGCAGCCAGCGGACAGGGACTGGAAACACCATATATTTT. Protein: CASSQRTGTGNTIYF.

This rearrangement joins TRBV15 to TRBJ1-2, with 9 positions matching TRBD1. Germline CDR1 is LNHNV and CDR2 is YYDKDF (reference sequence). The CDR3 covers 15 residues. V shed 3 bases and J 8 bases; nucleotides not matched to a gene: 10. CDR3 protein: CATSSMTRTGDGYTF. The DNA for the CDR3 is TGTGCCACCAGCAGCATGACGAGGACAGGGGACGGCTACACCTTC.

The table lists this clone with a few counts. This chain connects TRBV7-8 to TRBJ1-3, with 9 bases that match TRBD1. This CDR3 is built from 16 residues. The junction had 4 bases not matched to a gene; V was cut back by 3 bases and J by 1 base. Germline CDR1 SGHVS, CDR2 FQNEAQ. The CDR3 region is CASSLTGGNSGNTIYF. The CDR3 nucleotides are TGTGCCAGCAGCTTGACAGGGGGTAATTCTGGAAACACCATATATTTT.

The chain joins TRBV6-5 to TRBJ2-2; D perhaps matches TRBD1 (5 bases). V was cut by 3 bases and J by 0 bases, with 11 bases left in between. Germline V gene sequence: CDR1 MNHEY, CDR2 SVGAGI. The CDR3 is made up of 16 amino acids. The CDR3 sequence is CASSYRSGSNTGELFF. The CDR3 bases are TGTGCCAGCAGTTATAGGTCAGGGTCGAACACCGGGGAGCTGTTTTTT.

The gene calls are TRBV4-1 and TRBJ1-4, with 9 positions matching TRBD1. V trimming: 2 bases; J trimming: 8 bases; junction bases outside the gene matches: 6. Germline V gives CDR1 MGHRA, CDR2 YSYEKL. The CDR3 extends over 15 amino acids. CDR3 in amino acids: CASSQPGQGPEKLFF. The CDR3 DNA sequence: TGCGCCAGCAGCCAACCGGGACAGGGCCCCGAAAAACTGTTTTTT.

This chain connects TRBV3-1 (or the pseudogene TRBV3-2) to TRBJ1-2; 7 bases map to TRBD1. V trimming: 2 bases; J trimming: 5 bases; junction bases outside the gene matches: 11. The CDR3 has 16 residues. CDR1 LGHDT and CDR2 YNNKEL come from the germline V gene (reference sequence). CDR3 sequence (DNA): TGTGCCAGCAGCCAATGGGGCAGGGGGGCTGTGTATGGCTACACCTTC. Its translation is CASSQWGRGAVYGYTF.

V is TRBV6-1 and J is TRBJ1-2; D possibly corresponds to TRBD1 (5 bases). Germline lookup yields CDR1 MNHNS and CDR2 SASEGT. The V end lost 3 bases, the J end lost 4 bases, and 6 bases lay between the germline ends. The CDR3 extends over 12 amino acids. The CDR3 loop reads CASSDGAYGYTF. The CDR3 bases are TGTGCCAGCAGTGATGGGGCCTATGGCTACACCTTC.

The rearrangement uses TRBV28 and TRBJ1-6; no definite D call. Germline V gene sequence: CDR1 MDHEN, CDR2 SYDVKM. The CDR3 has 16 amino acids. Between the trimmed V and J ends, which lost 4 bases and 4 bases, there was a span of 14 bases. CDR3 region: CASSSPARGYNSPLHF. As DNA, the CDR3 is TGTGCCAGCAGTTCTCCAGCACGGGGTTATAATTCACCCCTCCACTTT.

The chain couples TRBV10-3 to TRBJ2-6; D unclear. The CDR3 spans 12 residues. V dropped 11 bases and J dropped 0 bases, with 5 bases sitting between them. CDR1 and CDR2 (germline): ENHRY, SYGVKD. The CDR3 DNA reads TGTGCCGCGAACTCTGGGGCCAACGTCCTGACTTTC. Encoded protein: CAANSGANVLTF.

The chain recombines TRBV3-1 (or the pseudogene TRBV3-2) with TRBJ2-5; tentative D call: TRBD1 (6 bases). The germline gives CDR1 LGHDT, CDR2 YNNKEL (reference sequence). The CDR3 length is 13 residues. The ends were cut back, 0 bases at V and 14 bases at J, with 16 bases in the middle. The chain's CDR3 is CASSQEQGSPHYF. Here the CDR3 DNA reads TGTGCCAGCAGCCAAGAACAGGGATCGCCACACTACTTC.

V gene TRBV5-5 combines with J gene TRBJ2-7; 10 nucleotides align to TRBD1. V lost 1 base to trimming and J lost 2 bases; unmatched junction nucleotides: 9. This CDR3 contains 17 residues. In germline, CDR1 is SGHKS, CDR2 YYEKEE (reference sequence). CDR3: CASSLRNLGQGAYEQYF. For the CDR3, the DNA is TGTGCCAGCAGCTTGCGGAATTTAGGACAGGGGGCCTACGAGCAGTACTTC.

The V and J genes are TRBV5-5 and TRBJ2-1; TRBD2 matches at 8 bases. The CDR3 covers 15 residues. Per the germline V gene, CDR1 is SGHKS and CDR2 is YYEKEE (reference sequence). V shed 4 bases and J 2 bases; nucleotides not matched to a gene: 5. CDR3 DNA: TGTGCCAGCAGCCTACTAGCGGAGGCCTACAATGAGCAGTTCTTC. This codes for CASSLLAEAYNEQFF.

A few counts support this clone. The J gene is TRBJ2-7, the V gene TRBV7-6; 11 bases align to TRBD1. Germline-derived CDR1 and CDR2 are SGHVS and FNYEAQ. This CDR3 region has 15 residues. Trimming at V came to 3 bases and at J to 0 bases, leaving 1 base not matched to a gene. The CDR3 protein is CASSLDRGPSYEQYF. The CDR3 DNA follows: TGTGCCAGCAGCTTGGACAGGGGGCCCTCCTACGAGCAGTACTTC. Complete variable domain (other parts from reference TRBV7-6 and TRBJ2-7): GAGVSQSPRYKVTKRGQDVALRCDPISGHVSLYWYRQALGQGPEFLTYFNYEAQQDKSGLPNDRFSAERPEGSISTLTIQRTEQRDSAMYRCASSLDRGPSYEQYFGPGTRLTVT.

Only a few counts were recorded for this clone. The chain is built from TRBV5-1 and TRBJ1-4, with a tentative D call TRBD1 (5 bases). Germline V gives CDR1 SGHRS, CDR2 YFSETQ. CDR3 size: 15 residues. V lost 0 bases and J lost 4, with 10 bases in between. CDR3 in DNA: TGCGCCAGCAGCTTGGATCCAGGGCTTAATGAAAAACTGTTTTTT. Protein: CASSLDPGLNEKLFF.